These T cell receptor beta chains were read from a single sample in a study of Ad26.COV2.S vaccination and SARS-CoV-2 variants. TCRdb's table, derived via immunoSEQ multiplex PCR, lists solely in-frame clones and lacks some. The sample has 350,000 to 400,000 clones, 89% seen once. Sequenced here: peripheral blood, sampled in a trial of Ad26.COV2.S vaccine versus placebo. The receptors stem from a person aged 18-65 years who received the Ad26.COV2.S COVID-19 vaccine or a placebo. The CDR3 runs from the conserved cysteine through the conserved F or W. The D gene is left open where the match is weak.

J gene	V gene	D gene	CDR3 DNA	CDR3 protein
TRBJ1-6	TRBV28	.	TGTGCCAGCAGGCTAGGGGGGTGGGTCTCCTATAATTCACCCCTCCACTTT	CASRLGGWVSYNSPLHF
TRBJ2-3	TRBV5-1	.	TGCGCCAGCAGCTTGGAGCCTCTCGGAGGTACGCAGTATTTT	CASSLEPLGGTQYF
TRBJ2-7	TRBV4-1	.	TGCGCCAGCAGCCAAGACCCGGCTAGCAAACCTTACGAGCAGTACTTC	CASSQDPASKPYEQYF
TRBJ1-1	TRBV9	.	TGTGCCAGCAGCGCCTTCATGAACACTGAAGCTTTCTTT	CASSAFMNTEAFF
TRBJ2-1	TRBV7-2	.	TGTGCCAGCGCCCCCGGCTACAGTGAGCAGTTCTTC	CASAPGYSEQFF
TRBJ1-2	TRBV5-6	TRBD1	TGTGCCAGCAGCTATCCGGGACAGAGCTATGGCTACACCTTC	CASSYPGQSYGYTF
TRBJ1-1	TRBV5-4	.	TGTGCCAGCAGCTCTCTGGAGAGCACTGAAGCTTTCTTT	CASSSLESTEAFF
TRBJ2-5	TRBV9	.	TGTGCCAGCAGCGTAGATTCCGGGGGCCGCGGAGAGACCCAGTACTTC	CASSVDSGGRGETQYF
TRBJ2-7	TRBV6-5	.	TGTGCCAGCAGTCTTCGACGGCCCTCGGCCGACGAGCAGTACTTC	CASSLRRPSADEQYF
TRBJ2-3	TRBV5-6	TRBD2	TGTGCCAGCAGCGTAGCGGGAGATACGCAGTATTTT	CASSVAGDTQYF